The next 27 T cell receptor beta chains were all read from a single sample in a study of shared clonotypes between healthy human individuals. Using immunoSEQ multiplex PCR, the repertoire was profiled, and TCRdb retains in-frame clones only, with some absent. The sample consists of millions of clones, approximately 93% of them appearing once. Specimen: naive CD4+ T cells from PBMCs. Regarding subset: CD45RA+ positively selected. The receptor set was obtained from a man aged 18 to 29 in good health. Some clones in this sample may be carry-over from other donors' samples.

This clone occurred once. At one boundary the junction diverges from the germline segment, which might be a read error. The V call is TRBV5-1, the J call TRBJ1-1; a possible D gene is TRBD1 (6 bases). Germline lookup yields CDR1 SGHRS and CDR2 YFSETQ. The CDR3 is made up of 15 amino acids. The CDR3 nucleotides are TGCGCCAGCAGCTTGGTGTCAGGGGCGAACGCTGAAGCTTTCTTT. This encodes CASSLVSGANAEAFF.

J is TRBJ1-3 and V is TRBV28; perhaps TRBD1 as D (6 bases). This CDR3 has 14 amino acids. The germline gives CDR1 MDHEN, CDR2 SYDVKM. Trimming removed 7 bases at V and 1 base at J, with 11 bases between. CDR3 protein: CASTQGGSGNTIYF. CDR3 nucleotide sequence: TGTGCCAGCACTCAAGGGGGGTCTGGAAACACCATATATTTT.

V usage is TRBV11-3 and J usage is TRBJ2-5, with D perhaps assigned TRBD1 or TRBD2 (5 bases each). Germline lookup yields CDR1 SGHNT and CDR2 YENEEA. This CDR3 spans 14 amino acids. Trimming removed 5 bases from V and 5 bases from J, with 15 bases in between. The CDR3 nucleotides are TGTGCCAGCAGCGTAGGGGAGTGGGGCGAGACCCAGTACTTC. This codes for CASSVGEWGETQYF.

This chain links TRBV5-1 with TRBJ2-1; the match to TRBD2 covers 12 bases. This CDR3 comprises 16 residues. Germline CDR1 SGHRS, CDR2 YFSETQ. V gave up 4 bases and J gave up 2 bases; unmatched junction bases: 4. CDR3 amino acids: CASSPLAGGAYNEQFF. CDR3 coding DNA: TGCGCCAGCAGCCCACTAGCGGGAGGAGCCTACAATGAGCAGTTCTTC.

The chain employs TRBV2 and TRBJ2-7, with 9 positions matching TRBD1. This CDR3 is built from 14 residues. Trimming removed 7 bases from V and 3 bases from J; junction bases left unmatched: 7. Germline lookup yields CDR1 SNHLY and CDR2 FYNNEI. DNA for the CDR3: TGTGCCAGCAATGGACAGGGGTGGATCTACGAGCAGTACTTC. Translated, it gives CASNGQGWIYEQYF. Looking up the rest from reference TRBV2 and TRBJ2-7 gives the full variable domain: EPEVTQTPSHQVTQMGQEVILRCVPISNHLYFYWYRQILGQKVEFLVSFYNNEISEKSEIFDDQFSVERPDGSNFTLKIRSTKLEDSAMYFCASNGQGWIYEQYFGPGTRLTVT.

The chain carries TRBV28 and TRBJ1-4; D gene ambiguous. This CDR3 contains 14 residues. Germline V gene lookup returns CDR1 MDHEN and CDR2 SYDVKM. Trimming removed 4 bases at V and 5 bases at J, with 11 bases between. In DNA form, the CDR3 reads TGTGCCAGCAGTTCTGGGGATCTAAATGAAAAACTGTTTTTT. Translating gives CASSSGDLNEKLFF.

This clone was recorded once. This sequence joins TRBV5-1 and TRBJ2-6; 10 bases match TRBD1. The CDR3 has 15 amino acids. CDR1 SGHRS and CDR2 YFSETQ come from the germline V gene. V shed 5 bases and J 3 bases; nucleotides not matched to a gene: 2. CDR3 nucleotide sequence: TGCGCCAGCAGGACAGGGGGCAATGGGGCCAACGTCCTGACTTTC. Its translation: CASRTGGNGANVLTF.

The gene calls are TRBV10-3 and TRBJ2-3, with D perhaps TRBD1 (5 bases). Germline values: CDR1 ENHRY, CDR2 SYGVKD. Deletions cut 6 bases from V and 1 base from J, with 8 bases between. The CDR3 consists of 13 residues. CDR3 sequence (DNA): TGTGCCATCAGCTGGGGCCGCACAGATACGCAGTATTTT. Its protein is CAISWGRTDTQYF.

The chain has TRBV5-4 and TRBJ2-2; no definite D call. Trimming removed 2 bases at V and 5 bases at J, with 7 bases between. Germline CDR1 SGHNT, CDR2 YYREEE (reference sequence). The CDR3 contains 13 residues. The CDR3 here is CASSFDRTGELFF. The DNA for the CDR3 is TGTGCCAGCAGCTTTGACCGGACCGGGGAGCTGTTTTTT. The entire variable domain, with the rest obtained from reference TRBV5-4 and TRBJ2-2, is as follows: ETGVTQSPTHLIKTRGQQVTLRCSSQSGHNTVSWYQQALGQGPQFIFQYYREEENGRGNFPPRFSGLQFPNYSSELNVNALELDDSALYLCASSFDRTGELFFGEGSRLTVL.

The rearrangement joins TRBV2 to TRBJ1-2, with 8 bases fitting TRBD1. CDR1 is SNHLY, CDR2 FYNNEI, per germline. V was pared by 8 bases and J by 7 bases, with 6 bases of the junction left unmatched. The CDR3 spans 12 residues. This CDR3 reads CASRQGKAGYTF. CDR3 sequence (DNA): TGTGCCAGCCGACAGGGGAAGGCTGGCTACACCTTC.

V usage is TRBV6-6 and J usage is TRBJ1-2; no clear D. Germline V gene lookup returns CDR1 MNHNY and CDR2 SVGAGI (reference sequence). Trimming shortened V by 7 bases and J by 2 bases, and 11 bases separated the two germline ends. The CDR3 contains 13 residues. The CDR3 nucleotides are TGTGCCAGCACCTTAAACGAGAACTATGGCTACACCTTC. Amino acid sequence: CASTLNENYGYTF.

This clone was detected once. The chain links TRBV11-3 to TRBJ2-5; TRBD2 might be the D (6 bases). The V and J ends lost 5 bases and 5 bases respectively, with 12 bases between them. Germline V gene sequence: CDR1 SGHNT, CDR2 YENEEA. The CDR3 spans 13 residues. CDR3 amino acids: CASSGSGGETQYF. CDR3 sequence (DNA): TGTGCCAGCAGCGGCAGTGGAGGGGAGACCCAGTACTTC.

V gene TRBV19 combines with J gene TRBJ2-1; 7 bases agree with TRBD2. V lost 11 bases, J lost 4 bases, and 8 bases stayed unmatched. CDR1 and CDR2 from the germline V gene are LNHDA and SQIVND (reference sequence). The CDR3 runs 13 residues. Here the CDR3 DNA reads TGTGCCTCCAAGCTAGCGGATTACAATGAGCAGTTCTTC. It translates to CASKLADYNEQFF.

On this clone: This specimen includes other DNA sequences encoding the same CDR3. The chain has TRBV28 and TRBJ1-4; TRBD1 matches at 7 bases. The V gene end was trimmed by 3 bases and the J gene end by 0 bases; junction bases not matched to a gene: 4. Germline assignment: CDR1 MDHEN and CDR2 SYDVKM. The CDR3 has 16 amino acids. CDR3 residues: CASSFSGGATNEKLFF. In nucleotides, the CDR3 is TGTGCCAGCAGTTTCTCAGGGGGTGCAACTAATGAAAAACTGTTTTTT.

The chain recombines TRBV6-5 with TRBJ2-7, with 8 bases lining up with TRBD1. After removal of 8 bases from V and 5 bases from J, the junction contained 8 bases not matched to a gene. Germline values: CDR1 MNHEY, CDR2 SVGAGI. This CDR3 has 13 amino acids. The CDR3 DNA reads as TGTGCCAGCGGCCGGACAGGGTGGAACGAGCAGTACTTC. This translates into CASGRTGWNEQYF.

The rearrangement joins TRBV28 to TRBJ2-1; 7 bases align to TRBD2. There are 16 residues in the CDR3. CDR1 and CDR2 (germline): MDHEN, SYDVKM. The J segment lost 4 bases and the V segment lost 3 bases, leaving 9 bases of the junction unmatched. The CDR3 loop reads CASSLLGPSGYNEQFF. The DNA for the CDR3 is TGTGCCAGCAGTTTGCTTGGGCCTAGCGGATACAATGAGCAGTTCTTC.

In DNA, the CDR3 is TGTGCCAGTAGTATGCGCGGCTACGAGCAGTACTTC. It yields the protein CASSMRGYEQYF. J is TRBJ2-7 and V is TRBV19; D uncertain. Trimming left V 3 bases short and J 3 bases short, with 6 bases between. The CDR3 runs 12 residues. Germline CDR1 LNHDA, CDR2 SQIVND (reference sequence).

Points on this clone: At the DNA level, this CDR3 is encoded by other sequences in the same sample as well. J is TRBJ1-3 and V is TRBV2; D gene ambiguous. CDR1 is SNHLY, CDR2 FYNNEI, per germline. V was clipped by 5 bases and J by 0 bases, with 5 bases between them. The CDR3 runs to 13 residues. The CDR3 DNA reads TGTGCCAGCAGTAGAGACTCTGGAAACACCATATATTTT. Translating it yields CASSRDSGNTIYF.

The V call is TRBV6-6, the J call TRBJ1-1; 7 nucleotides agree with TRBD1. Germline CDR1 and CDR2: MNHNY and SVGAGI (reference sequence). This CDR3 is 14 amino acids long. J was trimmed by 6 bases and V by 2 bases; bases with no gene match: 6. The CDR3 DNA is TGTGCCAGCAGTTACGGGGGCAGGGGGTCTGAAGCTTTCTTT. It codes for CASSYGGRGSEAFF.

V is TRBV7-9 and J is TRBJ2-2; 9 nucleotides agree with TRBD2. This CDR3 is built from 17 residues. Germline lookup yields CDR1 SEHNR and CDR2 FQNEAQ (reference sequence). The V and J ends lost 1 base and 3 bases, in that order; junction bases with no gene match: 6. CDR3 region: CASSLGTSGRHTGELFF. The CDR3, as DNA: TGTGCCAGCAGCTTAGGCACTAGCGGGCGGCACACCGGGGAGCTGTTTTTT.

The rearrangement uses TRBV5-1 and TRBJ2-2; 10 positions match TRBD2. This CDR3 is built from 18 residues. J gave up 0 bases and V 0 bases, and 5 bases lay outside the gene matches. CDR1 is SGHRS and CDR2 is YFSETQ in the germline V gene. The CDR3 DNA reads TGCGCCAGCAGCTTGGAGTCTAGCGGGAGTACGAACACCGGGGAGCTGTTTTTT. Its translation: CASSLESSGSTNTGELFF. The full variable domain, rest sourced from reference TRBV5-1 and TRBJ2-2, is KAGVTQTPRYLIKTRGQQVTLSCSPISGHRSVSWYQQTPGQGLQFLFEYFSETQRNKGNFPGRFSGRQFSNSRSEMNVSTLELGDSALYLCASSLESSGSTNTGELFFGEGSRLTVL.

This chain links TRBV27 with TRBJ2-6; D remains unclear. Trimming stripped 4 bases from V and 3 bases from J, with 10 bases between. The CDR3 length is 15 residues. The germline gives CDR1 MNHEY, CDR2 SMNVEV (reference sequence). The CDR3 coding sequence is TGTGCCAGCAGTTCCTTACGAGGTGGGGCCAACGTCCTGACTTTC. Encoded protein: CASSSLRGGANVLTF.

The gene calls are TRBV6-6 and TRBJ2-7; 9 bases match TRBD2. Germline loops: CDR1 MNHNY, CDR2 SVGAGI (reference sequence). V was pared by 2 bases and J by 6 bases, with 11 bases of the junction left unmatched. This CDR3 is built from 16 residues. This CDR3 is CASSYREPGLASEQYF. The CDR3 coding sequence is TGTGCCAGCAGTTACCGGGAACCGGGACTAGCAAGCGAGCAGTACTTC.

CDR3 DNA sequence: TGTGCCAGCAGTCATAAGGGGTTTGTTACAGATACGCAGTATTTT. As protein: CASSHKGFVTDTQYF. The chain joins TRBV11-2 to TRBJ2-3; D is perhaps TRBD1 (5 bases). CDR1 is SGHAT, CDR2 FQNNGV, per germline. With 6 bases removed from V and 3 bases from J, the gap between germline ends came to 16 bases. This CDR3 region has 15 residues.

The chain employs TRBV5-4 and TRBJ2-1; 9 positions agree with TRBD2. With 4 bases clipped from V and 6 bases from J, the junction kept 11 bases outside the gene matches. The CDR3 spans 16 residues. Germline-derived CDR1 and CDR2 are SGHNT and YYREEE (reference sequence). The CDR3 nucleotides are TGTGCCAGCAGCGCCGGGACTAGCAGATGGGGCAATGAGCAGTTCTTC. Translated, it gives CASSAGTSRWGNEQFF. Filled out from reference TRBV5-4 and TRBJ2-1, the complete variable domain reads ETGVTQSPTHLIKTRGQQVTLRCSSQSGHNTVSWYQQALGQGPQFIFQYYREEENGRGNFPPRFSGLQFPNYSSELNVNALELDDSALYLCASSAGTSRWGNEQFFGPGTRLTVL.

The rearrangement links TRBV7-8 to TRBJ2-1, with a tentative D call TRBD1 (5 bases). CDR1 and CDR2 (germline): SGHVS, FQNEAQ. The CDR3 length is 16 residues. Trimming took 4 bases from V and 1 from J, leaving 14 bases between them. CDR3 coding DNA: TGTGCCAGCAGCTCTCGAGTAGGACATTCCTACAATGAGCAGTTCTTC. Amino acids: CASSSRVGHSYNEQFF.

The chain uses TRBV5-1 and TRBJ2-2, with D perhaps TRBD1 (6 bases). This CDR3 is 15 amino acids long. The V gene lost 4 bases and the J gene lost 5 bases, with 15 bases spanning the gap. CDR1 is SGHRS and CDR2 is YFSETQ in the germline V gene. Written as DNA, the CDR3 is TGCGCCAGCAGCCTACAGGGTGGTGAAACCGGGGAGCTGTTTTTT. It specifies CASSLQGGETGELFF.